Following are 28 T cell receptor beta chains from one sample sequenced in a study of T cells in Graves' hyperthyroidism and ophthalmopathy (dated by TCRdb to about 2019). Library preparation used multiplex PCR. Sequenced on an Illumina HiSeq 2000. Amplification of TCR beta CDR3 regions was carried out from RNA transcripts. A first-round RT-PCR of the TCR CDR3 used the HTBI primer set with the Qiagen OneStep RT-PCR kit. TCRdb trimmed the raw reads at Q25, called clones with MiXCR and kept productive beta chains. When rows share a CDR3 protein, they turn into one entry using the most common DNA and genes. For this sample the table gives almost 600,000 distinct CDR3 sequences, of which more than 11% were detected only once. The ten largest clones take up 5.8% of the sample. The sequenced material came from blood. Source of these receptors: a woman aged 30 to 39 with Graves' hyperthyroidism that later progressed to Graves' ophthalmopathy.

This clonotype was seen more than once but under ten times. The V gene is TRBV19, the J gene TRBJ2-1, with 10 bases matching TRBD2. V was pared by 6 bases and J by 6 bases, with 8 bases of the junction left unmatched. This CDR3 contains 15 residues. Looked up from germline, CDR1 is LNHDA and CDR2 is SQIVND (reference sequence). Here the CDR3 reads CASSPSGSPANEQFF. The CDR3 DNA sequence: TGTGCCAGTAGCCCTAGCGGGAGCCCCGCCAATGAGCAGTTCTTC.

The rearrangement uses TRBV27 and TRBJ1-2, with 7 bases lining up with TRBD1. With V trimmed by 3 bases and J by 5 bases, 12 bases remained unmatched. Germline-derived CDR1 and CDR2 are MNHEY and SMNVEV (reference sequence). This CDR3 has 16 residues. In DNA, the CDR3 is TGTGCCAGCAGTTTGGCAGGGGGGAATGCCGTTTATGGCTACACCTTC. Its translation: CASSLAGGNAVYGYTF.

This clonotype was picked up many times. The genes are TRBV11-3 and TRBJ2-5; TRBD2 matches 8 bases. The germline V gene has CDR1 SGHNT and CDR2 YENEEA. The CDR3 totals 14 residues. V lost 3 bases to trimming and J lost 5 bases; unmatched junction nucleotides: 5. CDR3 nucleotide sequence: TGTGCCAGCAGCTTTCGGGAGGGGGAGGAGACCCAGTACTTC. It translates to CASSFREGEETQYF.

The gene calls are TRBV20-1 and TRBJ1-6, with D possibly being TRBD1 (5 bases). Germline CDR1 and CDR2: DFQATT and SNEGSKA (reference sequence). V was trimmed by 0 bases and J by 10 bases, leaving 13 bases between them. This CDR3 contains 14 residues. In DNA form, the CDR3 reads TGCAGTGCTAGAGATCTGGGGGTAGCATCACCCCTCCACTTT. It specifies CSARDLGVASPLHF.

This clonotype was recorded at least ten times. This sequence joins TRBV29-1 and TRBJ1-1; TRBD1 matches at 8 bases. This CDR3 contains 11 residues. Germline trimming cut 4 bases from V and 7 bases from J; bases unmatched to any gene: 2. From germline, CDR1 is SQVTM and CDR2 ANQGSEA. The CDR3 DNA reads TGCAGCGTTGGGGGGACAGGTGAAGCTTTCTTT. Protein sequence: CSVGGTGEAFF.

This clonotype has a count of ten or more. The V and J genes are TRBV6-5 and TRBJ1-6; TRBD1 is a possible D gene (5 bases). This CDR3 contains 15 residues. V lost 2 bases, J lost 7 bases, and 12 bases lay in between. In germline, CDR1 is MNHEY, CDR2 SVGAGI. CDR3 nucleotides: TGTGCCAGCAGTTACGGCCCAGGGCAGAATTCACCCCTCCACTTT. Protein product: CASSYGPGQNSPLHF.

On this clonotype: Just one base apart from a much larger clone, this may be a read error. CDR3 amino acids: CASSYASTDTQYF. CDR3 bases: TGTGCCAGCAGTTACGCTAGCACAGATACGCAGTATTTT. J is TRBJ2-3 and V is TRBV6-5; D gene uncertain. The length of the CDR3 is 13 residues. Trimming took 2 bases from V and 0 from J, leaving 3 bases between them. From germline, CDR1 is MNHEY and CDR2 SVGAGI.

The table lists this clonotype with many counts. This chain uses TRBV11-2 with TRBJ2-1; 9 bases agree with TRBD2. The V and J ends lost 5 bases and 3 bases, in that order; junction bases with no gene match: 8. Germline CDR1 reads SGHAT; CDR2 reads FQNNGV. The CDR3 sequence is 16 residues long. This CDR3 is CASSPDSGRHYNEQFF. CDR3 bases: TGTGCCAGCAGCCCCGATAGCGGGAGACACTACAATGAGCAGTTCTTC.

The genes are TRBV4-1 and TRBJ1-2; the D gene is possibly TRBD1 (6 bases). CDR3 length: 14 amino acids. With 3 bases removed from V and 8 bases from J, the gap between germline ends came to 16 bases. Per the germline V gene, CDR1 is MGHRA and CDR2 is YSYEKL. CDR3 sequence reads: CASSQPGRGGGYTF. The DNA of the CDR3 is TGCGCCAGCAGCCAGCCTGGTCGAGGGGGAGGCTACACCTTC.

At least ten counts were recorded for this clonotype. The J gene is TRBJ2-5, the V gene TRBV14, with D possibly TRBD1 on 5 matching bases. The germline CDR1 and CDR2 sequences are SGHDN and FVKESK. The germline V and J ends were trimmed by 4 bases and 1 base, with 19 bases remaining between them. The CDR3 loop spans 17 amino acids. The CDR3 DNA sequence: TGTGCCAGCAGCCGCAGGGCAGGGTCAGGAGCCCAAGAGACCCAGTACTTC. It translates to CASSRRAGSGAQETQYF.

This clonotype came up many times. The rearrangement joins TRBV28 to TRBJ2-3, with 10 nucleotides matching TRBD2. The CDR3 is made up of 17 amino acids. Germline V gene lookup returns CDR1 MDHEN and CDR2 SYDVKM. The junction had 12 bases not matched to a gene; V was cut back by 7 bases and J by 2 bases. The CDR3 here is CASTQPGLAEPTDTQYF. In DNA, the CDR3 is TGTGCCAGCACCCAACCCGGACTAGCGGAGCCCACAGATACGCAGTATTTT.

This clonotype was seen at least ten times. This sequence joins TRBV27 and TRBJ2-1, with TRBD2 matching 10 bases. The trim removed 8 bases at V and 2 bases at J, leaving 6 bases unmatched. Germline CDR1 is MNHEY and CDR2 is SMNVEV (reference sequence). The CDR3 length is 15 residues. The CDR3 is CASGKAGGPYNEQFF. The CDR3, as DNA: TGTGCCAGCGGTAAAGCGGGAGGGCCCTACAATGAGCAGTTCTTC.

This clonotype has at least ten counts. This chain links TRBV27 with TRBJ1-2; unclear D gene. CDR1 is MNHEY, CDR2 SMNVEV, per germline (reference sequence). This CDR3 comprises 13 residues. V was cut by 5 bases and J by 6 bases, with 13 bases left in between. The CDR3 sequence is CASSTPTWHGYTF. The CDR3, as DNA: TGTGCCAGCAGTACTCCGACTTGGCATGGCTACACCTTC.

With regard to this clonotype: A much more abundant neighbour one base away suggests this may be a read error. This chain joins TRBV6-2 or TRBV6-3 and TRBJ2-3, with 7 bases that match TRBD2. V gave up 2 bases and J gave up 11 bases; unmatched junction bases: 13. The CDR3 contains 15 residues. Germline-derived CDR1 and CDR2 are MNHEY and SVGEGT. CDR3 residues: CASSYEFRAGAGQYF. CDR3 nucleotides: TGTGCCAGCAGTTACGAATTTAGGGCGGGAGCAGGGCAGTATTTT.

This clonotype was recorded a few times. This sequence joins TRBV20-1 and TRBJ1-2; D unresolved. The CDR3 spans 12 residues. Trimming pared 3 bases from V and 6 bases from J, leaving 11 bases between. Germline CDR1 is DFQATT and CDR2 is SNEGSKA (reference sequence). In nucleotides, the CDR3 is TGCAGTGCTAGTGGATCAGTGGATGGCTACACCTTC. Its protein is CSASGSVDGYTF.

The sample holds many counts of this clonotype. The chain has TRBV2 and TRBJ2-2; D not resolved. CDR3 size: 15 residues. The V gene lost 4 bases and the J gene lost 5 bases, with 14 bases spanning the gap. CDR1 and CDR2 (germline): SNHLY, FYNNEI. This CDR3 reads CASSVDGLKTGELFF. CDR3 nucleotide sequence: TGTGCCAGCAGTGTAGACGGCTTGAAGACCGGGGAGCTGTTTTTT.

Comment on this clonotype: At one end, the junction sequence differs from germline, possibly due to a read error. V is TRBV6-1 and J is TRBJ2-7; TRBD2 matches at 7 bases. In germline, CDR1 is MNHNS, CDR2 SASEGT. This CDR3 spans 12 amino acids. The CDR3 bases are TGTGCCAGCAGTTTAGCGGGCTACGGGCAGTACTTC. Its translation is CASSLAGYGQYF.

The chain couples TRBV5-1 to TRBJ2-1; the D is unclear. V lost 10 bases and J 0 bases, leaving 20 bases between the germline ends. This CDR3 is 16 amino acids long. Germline CDR1 is SGHRS and CDR2 is YFSETQ. The CDR3 protein is CASSRPRATSYNEQFF. DNA for the CDR3: TGCGCCTCCAGTCGGCCCCGAGCCACCTCCTACAATGAGCAGTTCTTC.

The chain employs TRBV18 and TRBJ1-3; D remains ambiguous. V gave up 3 bases and J gave up 4 bases, with 10 bases separating them. Per germline, CDR1 KGHSH and CDR2 LQKENI. The CDR3 covers 14 residues. In nucleotides, the CDR3 is TGTGCCAGCTCACCGAGGGCAGTCGGAAACACCATATATTTT. Its translation is CASSPRAVGNTIYF. The entire variable domain, with the rest obtained from reference TRBV18 and TRBJ1-3, is as follows: NAGVMQNPRHLVRRRGQEARLRCSPMKGHSHVYWYRQLPEEGLKFMVYLQKENIIDESGMPKERFSAEFPKEGPSILRIQQVVRGDSAAYFCASSPRAVGNTIYFGEGSWLTVV.

This clonotype was counted at least ten times. V usage is TRBV7-6 and J usage is TRBJ1-1, with 9 bases aligning to TRBD1. The J segment lost 5 bases and the V segment lost 5 bases, leaving 9 bases of the junction unmatched. CDR3 length equals 15 residues. The germline V gene has CDR1 SGHVS and CDR2 FNYEAQ. CDR3 DNA sequence: TGTGCCAGCAGCACCCCCGGGACAGGGAGGACTGAAGCTTTCTTT. Translated: CASSTPGTGRTEAFF.

The chain combines TRBV5-6 with TRBJ2-7; D is tentatively TRBD1 or TRBD2 (5 bases each). The CDR3 is made up of 15 amino acids. V shed 0 bases and J shed 5 bases, with 15 bases lying between them. Germline loops: CDR1 SGHDT, CDR2 YYEEEE. The CDR3: CASSLVGELLNEQYF. The CDR3 DNA follows: TGTGCCAGCAGCTTGGTGGGGGAACTTTTGAACGAGCAGTACTTC.

This clonotype was found many times. The chain is built from TRBV5-8 and TRBJ2-1; D remains unclear. The germline CDR1 and CDR2 sequences are SGHTS and YDEGEE. V was shortened by 0 bases and J by 9 bases, with 4 bases between the two germline ends. This CDR3 is built from 11 residues. This CDR3 reads CASSLGVEQFF. The DNA for the CDR3 is TGTGCCAGCAGCTTGGGAGTTGAGCAGTTCTTC.

This clonotype was seen repeatedly, ten times or more. The chain combines TRBV10-3 with TRBJ2-7; 10 nucleotides match TRBD2. The junction had 13 bases not matched to a gene; V was cut back by 7 bases and J by 7 bases. This CDR3 is built from 15 residues. Per the germline V gene, CDR1 is ENHRY and CDR2 is SYGVKD. In DNA form, the CDR3 reads TGTGCCATCATGGAGTCTAGCGGGAGATTGAGGGAGCAGTACTTC. Its protein product is CAIMESSGRLREQYF.

This clonotype occurred many times. The chain uses TRBV19 and TRBJ2-3; TRBD1 aligns across 7 bases. Germline V gene lookup returns CDR1 LNHDA and CDR2 SQIVND (reference sequence). Unmatched junction bases numbered 3, after V lost 6 bases and J lost 0 bases. The CDR3 length is 14 residues. CDR3 coding DNA: TGTGCCAGTAGCAACAGGGGTAGCACAGATACGCAGTATTTT. Protein: CASSNRGSTDTQYF.

This clonotype was detected ten times or more. The CDR3, as DNA: TGTGCCAGCAGTCCCACAGTGAACGTGAACACTGAAGCTTTCTTT. Translation: CASSPTVNVNTEAFF. The chain links TRBV6-1 to TRBJ1-1; D remains ambiguous. This CDR3 region has 15 residues. Germline CDR1 MNHNS, CDR2 SASEGT. The V end was cut by 5 bases, the J end by 0 bases, with 13 bases between.

The V and J genes are TRBV27 and TRBJ2-5; D may be TRBD1 or TRBD2 (5 bases each). This CDR3 region has 12 residues. Looked up from germline, CDR1 is MNHEY and CDR2 is SMNVEV (reference sequence). V was clipped by 8 bases and J by 4 bases, with 11 bases between them. The CDR3 DNA reads TGTGCCAGCGGGGACCTCCCAGAGACCCAGTACTTC. It is translated as CASGDLPETQYF.

There are many counts of this clonotype. The rearrangement links TRBV20-1 to TRBJ1-5; TRBD1 is a possible D gene (5 bases). V lost 5 bases and J 5 bases, leaving 22 bases between the germline ends. The CDR3 extends over 16 amino acids. Per germline, CDR1 DFQATT and CDR2 SNEGSKA (reference sequence). CDR3 bases: TGCAGTGCTTTTGACAGAAAGTCAGCATCCGATCAGCCCCAGCATTTT. Translation gives CSAFDRKSASDQPQHF.

The table lists this clonotype with many counts. The CDR3 region is CASTPGHRAHGYTF. The DNA for the CDR3 is TGTGCCAGTACCCCGGGACACAGAGCACATGGCTACACCTTC. The chain couples TRBV19 to TRBJ1-2; D is perhaps TRBD1 (6 bases). This CDR3 spans 14 amino acids. The ends were cut back, 7 bases at V and 6 bases at J, with 18 bases in the middle. Germline-derived CDR1 and CDR2 are LNHDA and SQIVND (reference sequence).